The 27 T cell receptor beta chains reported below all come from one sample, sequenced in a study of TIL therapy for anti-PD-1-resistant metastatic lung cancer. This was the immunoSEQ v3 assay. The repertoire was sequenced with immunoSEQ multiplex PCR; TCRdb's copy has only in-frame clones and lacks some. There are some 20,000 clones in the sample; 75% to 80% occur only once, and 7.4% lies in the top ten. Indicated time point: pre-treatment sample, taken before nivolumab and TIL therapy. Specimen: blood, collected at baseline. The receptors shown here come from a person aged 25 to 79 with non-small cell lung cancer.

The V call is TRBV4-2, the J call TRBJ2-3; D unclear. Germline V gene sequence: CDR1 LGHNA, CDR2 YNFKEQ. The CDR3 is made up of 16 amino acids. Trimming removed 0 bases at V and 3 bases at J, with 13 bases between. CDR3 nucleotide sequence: TGTGCCAGCAGCCAAGAGGCCTCCCTTCGGACAGATACGCAGTATTTT. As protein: CASSQEASLRTDTQYF.

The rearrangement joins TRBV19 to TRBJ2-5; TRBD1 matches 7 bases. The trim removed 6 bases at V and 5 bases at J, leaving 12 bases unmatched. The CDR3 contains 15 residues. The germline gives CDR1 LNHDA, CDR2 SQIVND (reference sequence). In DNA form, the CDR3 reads TGTGCCAGTAGGGTCGGGACAGTTCGAGGGGAGACCCAGTACTTC. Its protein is CASRVGTVRGETQYF.

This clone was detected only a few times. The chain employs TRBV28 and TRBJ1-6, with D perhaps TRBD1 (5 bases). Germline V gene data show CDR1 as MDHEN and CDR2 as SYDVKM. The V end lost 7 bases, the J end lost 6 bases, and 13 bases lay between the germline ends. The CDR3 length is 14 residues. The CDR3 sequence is CASNGGLTNSPLHF. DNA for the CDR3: TGTGCCAGCAATGGGGGACTGACTAATTCACCCCTCCACTTT.

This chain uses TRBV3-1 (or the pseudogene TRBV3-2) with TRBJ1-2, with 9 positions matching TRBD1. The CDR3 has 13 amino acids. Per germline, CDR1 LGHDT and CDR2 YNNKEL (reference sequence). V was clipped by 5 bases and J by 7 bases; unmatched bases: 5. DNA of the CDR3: TGTGCCAGCAGCGGGGGACAGGGAAGTGGCTACACCTTC. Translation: CASSGGQGSGYTF.

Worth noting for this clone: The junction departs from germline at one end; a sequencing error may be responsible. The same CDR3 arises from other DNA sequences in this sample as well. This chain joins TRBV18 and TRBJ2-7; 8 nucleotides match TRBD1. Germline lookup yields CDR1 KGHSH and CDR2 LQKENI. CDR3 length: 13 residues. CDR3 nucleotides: TGTGCCAGCTCCCCACAGGGGGCCTACGAGCAGTACTTC. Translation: CASSPQGAYEQYF.

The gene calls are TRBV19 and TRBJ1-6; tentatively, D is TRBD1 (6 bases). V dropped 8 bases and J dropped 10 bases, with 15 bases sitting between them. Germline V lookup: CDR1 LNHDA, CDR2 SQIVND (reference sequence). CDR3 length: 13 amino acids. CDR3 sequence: CASGSQGRSPLHF. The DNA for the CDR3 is TGTGCCAGTGGTTCGCAGGGGAGGTCACCCCTCCACTTT.

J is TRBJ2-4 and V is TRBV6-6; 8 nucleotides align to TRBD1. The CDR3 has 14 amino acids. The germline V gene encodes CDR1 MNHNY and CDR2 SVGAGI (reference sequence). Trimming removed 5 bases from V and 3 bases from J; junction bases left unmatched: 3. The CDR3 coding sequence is TGTGCCAGCAGTATGACAGGGGACAAAAACATTCAGTACTTC. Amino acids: CASSMTGDKNIQYF.

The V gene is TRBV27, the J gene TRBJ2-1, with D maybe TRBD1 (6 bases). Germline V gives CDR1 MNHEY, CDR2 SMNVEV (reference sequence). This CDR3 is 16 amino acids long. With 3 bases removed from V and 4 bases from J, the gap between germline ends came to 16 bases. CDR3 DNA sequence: TGTGCCAGCAGTTTCACAGGGTCCCCCCTGTACAATGAGCAGTTCTTC. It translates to CASSFTGSPLYNEQFF.

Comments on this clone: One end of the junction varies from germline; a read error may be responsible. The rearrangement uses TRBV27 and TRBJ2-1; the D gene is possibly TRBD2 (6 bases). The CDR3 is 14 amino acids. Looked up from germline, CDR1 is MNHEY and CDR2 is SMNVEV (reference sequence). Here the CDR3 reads CASSPFRPPGGVLF. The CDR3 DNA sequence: TGTGCCAGCAGCCCTTTCCGCCCCCCCGGCGGGGTGCTCTTC.

CDR3 DNA sequence: TGTGCCAGCAGCTTAATAGGGGGCCTCCAAGAGACCCAGTACTTC. This gives the protein CASSLIGGLQETQYF. This chain uses TRBV7-7 with TRBJ2-5, with TRBD1 matching over 7 bases. CDR3 length equals 15 residues. The germline gives CDR1 SSHAT, CDR2 FNYEAQ (reference sequence). Losses at the gene ends were 2 bases for V and 1 base for J; bases not matched to a gene: 4.

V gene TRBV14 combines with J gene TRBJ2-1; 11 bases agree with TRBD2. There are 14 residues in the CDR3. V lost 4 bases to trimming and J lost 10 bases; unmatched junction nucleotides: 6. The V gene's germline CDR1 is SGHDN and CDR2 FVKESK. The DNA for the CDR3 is TGTGCCAGCAGCCCGACTAGCGGGGTTGGAGAGCAGTTCTTC. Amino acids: CASSPTSGVGEQFF.

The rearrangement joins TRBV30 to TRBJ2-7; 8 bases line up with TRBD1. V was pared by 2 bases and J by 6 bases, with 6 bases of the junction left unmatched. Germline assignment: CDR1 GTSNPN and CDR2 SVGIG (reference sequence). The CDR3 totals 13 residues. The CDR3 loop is CAWSLTGGGEQYF. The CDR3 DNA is TGTGCCTGGAGTCTTACAGGGGGAGGCGAGCAGTACTTC.

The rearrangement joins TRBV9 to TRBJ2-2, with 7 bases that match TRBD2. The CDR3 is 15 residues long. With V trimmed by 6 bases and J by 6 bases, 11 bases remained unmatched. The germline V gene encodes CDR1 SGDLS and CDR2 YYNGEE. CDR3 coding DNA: TGTGCCAGCAACCCTGGGCGGGGAGGGGCCGGGGAGCTGTTTTTT. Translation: CASNPGRGGAGELFF.

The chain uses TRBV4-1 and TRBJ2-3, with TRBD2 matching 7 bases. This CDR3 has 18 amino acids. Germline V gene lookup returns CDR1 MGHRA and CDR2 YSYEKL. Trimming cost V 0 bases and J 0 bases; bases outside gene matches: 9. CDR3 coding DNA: TGCGCCAGCAGCCAAGATCCCCCCGGACTAGTGAGCACAGATACGCAGTATTTT. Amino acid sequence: CASSQDPPGLVSTDTQYF.

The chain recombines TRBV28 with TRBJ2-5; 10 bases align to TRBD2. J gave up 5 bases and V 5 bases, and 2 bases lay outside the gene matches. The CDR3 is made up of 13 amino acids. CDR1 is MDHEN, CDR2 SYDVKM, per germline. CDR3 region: CASSPSGSETQYF. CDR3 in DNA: TGTGCCAGCAGTCCTAGCGGGAGCGAGACCCAGTACTTC.

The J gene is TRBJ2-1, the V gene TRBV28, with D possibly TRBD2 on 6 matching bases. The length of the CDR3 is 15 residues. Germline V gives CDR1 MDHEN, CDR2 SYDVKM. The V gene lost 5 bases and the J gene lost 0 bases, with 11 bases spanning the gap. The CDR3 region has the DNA TGTGCCAGCAGTAGACCGACTAGCTCCTACAATGAGCAGTTCTTC. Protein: CASSRPTSSYNEQFF. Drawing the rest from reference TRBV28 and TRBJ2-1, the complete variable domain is DVKVTQSSRYLVKRTGEKVFLECVQDMDHENMFWYRQDPGLGLRLIYFSYDVKMKEKGDIPEGYSVSREKKERFSLILESASTNQTSMYLCASSRPTSSYNEQFFGPGTRLTVL.

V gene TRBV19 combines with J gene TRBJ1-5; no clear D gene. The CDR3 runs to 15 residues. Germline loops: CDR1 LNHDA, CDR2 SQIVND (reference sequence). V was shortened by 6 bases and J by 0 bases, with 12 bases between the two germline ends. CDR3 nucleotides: TGTGCCAGTAGAGGAAACAGCCATAGCAATCAGCCCCAGCATTTT. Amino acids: CASRGNSHSNQPQHF.

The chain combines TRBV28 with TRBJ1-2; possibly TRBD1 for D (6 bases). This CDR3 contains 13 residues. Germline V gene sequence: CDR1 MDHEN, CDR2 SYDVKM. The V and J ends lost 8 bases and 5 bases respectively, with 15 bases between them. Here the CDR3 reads CASGLQGIYGYTF. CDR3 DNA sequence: TGTGCCAGCGGCCTACAGGGAATATATGGCTACACCTTC.

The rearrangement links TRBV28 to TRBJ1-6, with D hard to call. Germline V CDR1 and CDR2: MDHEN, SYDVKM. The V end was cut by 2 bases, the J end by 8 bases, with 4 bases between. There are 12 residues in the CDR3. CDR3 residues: CASSLEYSPLHF. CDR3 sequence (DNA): TGTGCCAGCAGTTTAGAATATTCACCCCTCCACTTT.

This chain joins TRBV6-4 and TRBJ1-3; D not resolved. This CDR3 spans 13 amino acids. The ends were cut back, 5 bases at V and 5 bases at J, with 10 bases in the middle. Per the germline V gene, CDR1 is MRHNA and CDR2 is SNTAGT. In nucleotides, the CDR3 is TGTGCCAGCAGTCCCCTACCACGAAACACCATATATTTT. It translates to CASSPLPRNTIYF.

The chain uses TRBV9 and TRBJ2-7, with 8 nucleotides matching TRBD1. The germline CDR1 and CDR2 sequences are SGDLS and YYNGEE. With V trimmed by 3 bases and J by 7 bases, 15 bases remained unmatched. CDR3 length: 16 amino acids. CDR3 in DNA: TGTGCCAGCAGCGCTCAAACCTCAGGGGGCGCGGGGGAGCAGTACTTC. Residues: CASSAQTSGGAGEQYF.

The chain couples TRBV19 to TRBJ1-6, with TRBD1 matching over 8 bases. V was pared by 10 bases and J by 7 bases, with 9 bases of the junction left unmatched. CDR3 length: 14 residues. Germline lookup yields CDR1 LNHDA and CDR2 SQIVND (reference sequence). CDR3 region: CATGYRGENSPLHF. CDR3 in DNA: TGTGCCACTGGATACAGGGGGGAGAATTCACCCCTCCACTTT.

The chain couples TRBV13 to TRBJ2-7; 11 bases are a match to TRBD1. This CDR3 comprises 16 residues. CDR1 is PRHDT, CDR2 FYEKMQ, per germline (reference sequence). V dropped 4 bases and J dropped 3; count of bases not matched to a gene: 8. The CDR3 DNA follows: TGTGCCAGCAGCTGGGATGCCGGGACAGGGGGCTACGAGCAGTACTTC. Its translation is CASSWDAGTGGYEQYF.

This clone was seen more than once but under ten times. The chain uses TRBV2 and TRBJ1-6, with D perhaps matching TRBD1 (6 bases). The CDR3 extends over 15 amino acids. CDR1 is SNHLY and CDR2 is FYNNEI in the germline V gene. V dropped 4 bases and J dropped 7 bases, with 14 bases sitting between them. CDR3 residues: CASSGTTGGNSPLHF. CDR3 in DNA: TGTGCCAGCAGTGGAACGACAGGAGGAAATTCACCCCTCCACTTT.

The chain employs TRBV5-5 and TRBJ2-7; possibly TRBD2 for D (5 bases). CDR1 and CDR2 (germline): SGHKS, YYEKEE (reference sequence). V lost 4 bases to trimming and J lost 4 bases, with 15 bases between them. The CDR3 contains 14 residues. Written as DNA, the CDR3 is TGTGCCAGCAGCCCGACGGTGGGAGCTTACGAGCAGTACTTC. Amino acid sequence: CASSPTVGAYEQYF.

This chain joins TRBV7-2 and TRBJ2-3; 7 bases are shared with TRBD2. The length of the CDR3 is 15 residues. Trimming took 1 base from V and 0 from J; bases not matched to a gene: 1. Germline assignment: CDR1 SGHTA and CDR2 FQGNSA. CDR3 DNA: TGTGCCAGCAGCTTAGTTAGCGGGAGCACAGATACGCAGTATTTT. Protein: CASSLVSGSTDTQYF.

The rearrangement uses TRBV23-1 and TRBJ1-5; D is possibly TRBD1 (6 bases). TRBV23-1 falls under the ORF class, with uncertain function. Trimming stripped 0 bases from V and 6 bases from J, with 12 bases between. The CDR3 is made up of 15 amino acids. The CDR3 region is CASSQSLGAGQPQHF. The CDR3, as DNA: TGCGCCAGCAGTCAATCGTTGGGGGCTGGTCAGCCCCAGCATTTT.